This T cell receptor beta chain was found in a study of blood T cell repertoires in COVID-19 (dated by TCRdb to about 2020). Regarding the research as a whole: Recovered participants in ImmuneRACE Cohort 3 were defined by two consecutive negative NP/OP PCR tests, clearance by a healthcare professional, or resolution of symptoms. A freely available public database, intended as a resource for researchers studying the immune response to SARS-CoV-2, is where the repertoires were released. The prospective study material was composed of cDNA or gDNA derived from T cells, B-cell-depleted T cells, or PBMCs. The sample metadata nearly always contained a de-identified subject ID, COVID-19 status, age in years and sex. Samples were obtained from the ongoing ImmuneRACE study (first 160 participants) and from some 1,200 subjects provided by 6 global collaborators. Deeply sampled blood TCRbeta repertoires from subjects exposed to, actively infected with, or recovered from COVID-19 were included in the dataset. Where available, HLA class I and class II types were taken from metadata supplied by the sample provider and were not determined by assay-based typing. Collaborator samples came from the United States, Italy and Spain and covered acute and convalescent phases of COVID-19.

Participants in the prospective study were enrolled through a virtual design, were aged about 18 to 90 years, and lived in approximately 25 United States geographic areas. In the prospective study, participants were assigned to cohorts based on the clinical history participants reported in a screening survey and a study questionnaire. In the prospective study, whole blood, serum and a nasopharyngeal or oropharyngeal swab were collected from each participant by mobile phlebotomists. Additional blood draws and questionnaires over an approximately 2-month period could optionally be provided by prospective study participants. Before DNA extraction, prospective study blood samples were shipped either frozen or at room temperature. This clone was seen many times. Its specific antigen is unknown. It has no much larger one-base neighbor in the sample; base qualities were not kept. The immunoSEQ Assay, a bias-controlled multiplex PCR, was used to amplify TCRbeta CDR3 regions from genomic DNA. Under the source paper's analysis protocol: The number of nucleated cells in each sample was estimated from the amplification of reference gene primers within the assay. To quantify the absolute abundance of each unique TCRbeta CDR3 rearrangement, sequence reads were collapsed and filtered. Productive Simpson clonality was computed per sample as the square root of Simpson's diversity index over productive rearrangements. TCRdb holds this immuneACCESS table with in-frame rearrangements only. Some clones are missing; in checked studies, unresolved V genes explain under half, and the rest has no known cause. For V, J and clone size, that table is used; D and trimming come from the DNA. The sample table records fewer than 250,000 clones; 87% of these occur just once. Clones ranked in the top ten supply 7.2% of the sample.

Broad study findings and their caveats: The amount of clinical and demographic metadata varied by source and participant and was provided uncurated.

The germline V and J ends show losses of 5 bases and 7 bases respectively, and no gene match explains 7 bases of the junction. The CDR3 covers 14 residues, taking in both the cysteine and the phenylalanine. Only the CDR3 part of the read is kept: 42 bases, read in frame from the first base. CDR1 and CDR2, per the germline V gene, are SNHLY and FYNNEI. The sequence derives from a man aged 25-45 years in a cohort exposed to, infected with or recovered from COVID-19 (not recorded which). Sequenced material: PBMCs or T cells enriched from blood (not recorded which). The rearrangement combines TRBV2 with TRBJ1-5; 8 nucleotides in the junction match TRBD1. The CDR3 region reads CASSPGQGYQPQHF. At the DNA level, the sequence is TGTGCCAGCAGTCCCGGACAGGGCTACCAGCCCCAGCATTTT.